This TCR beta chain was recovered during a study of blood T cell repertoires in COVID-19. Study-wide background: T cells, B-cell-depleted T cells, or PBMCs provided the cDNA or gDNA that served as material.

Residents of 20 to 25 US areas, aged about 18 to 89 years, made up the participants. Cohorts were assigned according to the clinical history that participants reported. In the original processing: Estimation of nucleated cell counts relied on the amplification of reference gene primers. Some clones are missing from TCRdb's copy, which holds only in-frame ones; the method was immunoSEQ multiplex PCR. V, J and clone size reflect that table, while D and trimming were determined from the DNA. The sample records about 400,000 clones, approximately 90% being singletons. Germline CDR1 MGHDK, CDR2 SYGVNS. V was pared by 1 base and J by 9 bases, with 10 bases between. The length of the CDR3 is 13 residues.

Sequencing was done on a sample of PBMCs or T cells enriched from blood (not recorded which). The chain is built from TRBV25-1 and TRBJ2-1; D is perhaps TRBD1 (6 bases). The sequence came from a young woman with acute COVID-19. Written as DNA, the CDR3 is TGTGCCAGCAGTGAATTTAGGGGGAGTGAGCAGTTCTTC. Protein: CASSEFRGSEQFF.